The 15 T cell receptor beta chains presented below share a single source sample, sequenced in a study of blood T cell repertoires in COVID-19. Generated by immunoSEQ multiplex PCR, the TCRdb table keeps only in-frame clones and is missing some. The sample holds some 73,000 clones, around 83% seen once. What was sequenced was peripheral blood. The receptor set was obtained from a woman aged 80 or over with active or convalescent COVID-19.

CDR3 loop: CAWSVGRRQAAFF. In DNA form, the CDR3 reads TGTGCCTGGAGTGTTGGGCGTAGGCAGGCCGCTTTCTTT. V and J are TRBV30 and TRBJ1-1; D ambiguous. CDR1 is GTSNPN, CDR2 SVGIG, per germline (reference sequence). V gave up 0 bases and J gave up 11 bases, with 16 bases separating them. The CDR3 sequence is 13 residues long.

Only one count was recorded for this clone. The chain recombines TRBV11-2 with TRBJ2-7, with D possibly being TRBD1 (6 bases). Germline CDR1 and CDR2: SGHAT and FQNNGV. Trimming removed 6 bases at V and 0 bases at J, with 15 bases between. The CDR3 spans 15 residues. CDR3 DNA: TGTGCCAGCAGTCCGACAGGTGAAAGCTCCTACGAGCAGTACTTC. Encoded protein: CASSPTGESSYEQYF. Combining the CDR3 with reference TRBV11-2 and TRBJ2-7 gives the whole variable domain EAGVAQSPRYKIIEKRQSVAFWCNPISGHATLYWYQQILGQGPKLLIQFQNNGVVDDSQLPKDRFSAERLKGVDSTLKIQPAKLEDSAVYLCASSPTGESSYEQYFGPGTRLTVT.

The CDR3 nucleotides read TGCGCCAGCAGTCGGGGACAGGGGGTGGGACTAGGCTCTGGGGCCAACGTCCTGACTTTC. Its translation: CASSRGQGVGLGSGANVLTF. V usage is TRBV5-1 and J usage is TRBJ2-6; the match to TRBD1 covers 11 bases. CDR3 length equals 20 residues. Unmatched junction bases numbered 13, after V lost 5 bases and J lost 0 bases. The germline V gene has CDR1 SGHRS and CDR2 YFSETQ.

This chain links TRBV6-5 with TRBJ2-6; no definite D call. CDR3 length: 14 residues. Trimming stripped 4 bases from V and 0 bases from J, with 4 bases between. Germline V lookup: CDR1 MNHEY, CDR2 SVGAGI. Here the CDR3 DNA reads TGTGCCAGCAGTTCTGTCTCTGGGGCCAACGTCCTGACTTTC. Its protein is CASSSVSGANVLTF.

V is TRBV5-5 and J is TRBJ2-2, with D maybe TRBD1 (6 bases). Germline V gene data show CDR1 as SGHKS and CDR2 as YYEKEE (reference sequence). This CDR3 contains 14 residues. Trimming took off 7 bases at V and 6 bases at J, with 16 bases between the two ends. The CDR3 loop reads CASQGTTGAGELFF. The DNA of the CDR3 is TGTGCCAGCCAGGGGACCACCGGGGCCGGGGAGCTGTTTTTT.

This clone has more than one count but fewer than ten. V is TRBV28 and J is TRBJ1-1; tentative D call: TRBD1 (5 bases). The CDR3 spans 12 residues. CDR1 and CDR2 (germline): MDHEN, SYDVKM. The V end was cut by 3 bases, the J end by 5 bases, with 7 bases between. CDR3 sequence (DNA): TGTGCCAGCAGTTTTCGGGGGACTGAAGCTTTCTTT. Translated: CASSFRGTEAFF.

The CDR3 protein is CASSLGSGEQNIQYF. The CDR3 DNA is TGTGCCAGCAGCTTAGGCAGCGGGGAGCAAAACATTCAGTACTTC. The chain joins TRBV7-2 to TRBJ2-4; 7 bases match TRBD2. Germline V gene data show CDR1 as SGHTA and CDR2 as FQGNSA. The CDR3 covers 15 residues. The ends lost 1 base at V and 5 bases at J; junction bases unmatched: 5.

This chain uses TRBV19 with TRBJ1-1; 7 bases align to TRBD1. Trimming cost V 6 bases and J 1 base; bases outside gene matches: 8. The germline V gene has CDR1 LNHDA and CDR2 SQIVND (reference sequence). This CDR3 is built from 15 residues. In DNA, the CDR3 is TGTGCCAGTAGAAACAGGGGCGACCCGAACACTGAAGCTTTCTTT. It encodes CASRNRGDPNTEAFF.

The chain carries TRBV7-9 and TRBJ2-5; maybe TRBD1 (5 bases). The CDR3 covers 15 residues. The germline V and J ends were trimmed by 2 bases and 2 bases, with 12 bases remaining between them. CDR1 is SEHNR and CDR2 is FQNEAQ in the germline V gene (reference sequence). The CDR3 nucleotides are TGTGCCAGCAGCTTAAACTCAGGGTCACAAGAGACCCAGTACTTC. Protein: CASSLNSGSQETQYF.

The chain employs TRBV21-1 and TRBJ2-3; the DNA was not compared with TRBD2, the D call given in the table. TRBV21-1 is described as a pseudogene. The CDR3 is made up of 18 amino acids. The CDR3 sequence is CASSSWVTSGGETDTQYF. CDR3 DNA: TGTGCCAGCAGTAGCTGGGTAACTAGCGGGGGGGAAACAGATACGCAGTATTTT.

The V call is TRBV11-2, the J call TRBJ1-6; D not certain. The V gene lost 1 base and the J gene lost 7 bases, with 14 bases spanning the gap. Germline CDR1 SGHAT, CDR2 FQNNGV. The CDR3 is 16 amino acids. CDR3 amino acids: CASSLVRGLINSPLHF. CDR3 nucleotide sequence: TGTGCCAGCAGCTTAGTTAGAGGGCTTATAAATTCACCCCTCCACTTT.

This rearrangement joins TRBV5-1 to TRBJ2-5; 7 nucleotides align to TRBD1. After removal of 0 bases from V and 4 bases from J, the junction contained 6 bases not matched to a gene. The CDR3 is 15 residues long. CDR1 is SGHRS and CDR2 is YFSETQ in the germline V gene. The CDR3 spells CASSLERQGRETQYF. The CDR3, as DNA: TGCGCCAGCAGCTTGGAGAGACAGGGACGAGAGACCCAGTACTTC.

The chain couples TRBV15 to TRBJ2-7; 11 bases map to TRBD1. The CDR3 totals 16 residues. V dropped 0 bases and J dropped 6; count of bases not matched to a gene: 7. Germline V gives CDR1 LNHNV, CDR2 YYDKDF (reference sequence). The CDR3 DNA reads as TGTGCCACCAGCAGAGAACTAGGACAGGGGGCTCTCGAGCAGTACTTC. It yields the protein CATSRELGQGALEQYF.

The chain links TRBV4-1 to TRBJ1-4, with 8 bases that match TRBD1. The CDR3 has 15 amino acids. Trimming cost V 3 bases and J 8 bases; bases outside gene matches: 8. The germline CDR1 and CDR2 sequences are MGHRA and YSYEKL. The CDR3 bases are TGCGCCAGCAGCCAGACCGACAGGGGTCGAGAAAAACTGTTTTTT. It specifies CASSQTDRGREKLFF.

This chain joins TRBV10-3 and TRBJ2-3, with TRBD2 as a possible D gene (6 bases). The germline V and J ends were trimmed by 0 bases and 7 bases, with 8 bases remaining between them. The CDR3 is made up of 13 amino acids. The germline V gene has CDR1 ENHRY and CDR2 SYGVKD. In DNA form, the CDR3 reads TGTGCCATCAGTGAGTCGGGGGGTTATACGCAGTATTTT. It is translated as CAISESGGYTQYF.